Listed below are T cell receptor beta chains from one sample, sequenced in a study of cytomegalovirus exposure and HLA in healthy donors. The method was immunoSEQ multiplex PCR; TCRdb's version includes in-frame clones alone and lacks a portion of them. This repertoire shows 96,000 or so clones, approximately 75% found once; its top ten account for roughly 15%. Sequenced sample: PBMCs. The source of these receptors is a woman aged 70-85 years in good health and CMV-seropositive. The CDR3 runs from the conserved cysteine through the conserved F or W. The D gene is left open where the match is weak. Only part of the rows carry a size: once, few, many, or a class if the clone is expanded.

j_call v_call clone_size d_call cdr3_nt cdr3_aa
TRBJ2-4 TRBV29-1 once TRBD2 TGCAGCGCCGACGGGGGGGCATTCAAAAACATTCAGTACTTC CSADGGAFKNIQYF
TRBJ2-7 TRBV7-7 - TRBD2 TGTGCTAGCAGCCCCGGGACTAGCGGCTACGAGCAGTACTTC CASSPGTSGYEQYF
TRBJ1-2 TRBV27 - - TGTGCCAGCAGCACACGACAGGAGACTGGCTACACCTTC CASSTRQETGYTF
TRBJ1-4 TRBV28 - TRBD1 TGTGCCAGCAGGAGGCACAGGGGAACTAATGAAAAACTGTTTTTT CASRRHRGTNEKLFF
TRBJ2-1 TRBV6-5 - TRBD1 TGTGCCAGCACCCCGGGACAGGGACATGGCGATGAGCAGTTCTTC CASTPGQGHGDEQFF
TRBJ2-1 TRBV9 - TRBD1 TGTGCCAGCAGCGCGACGACAGGGCTGGCCTACAATGAGCAGTTCTTC CASSATTGLAYNEQFF
TRBJ2-7 TRBV5-4 - - TGTGCCAGCAGCTTGGGACTAGACTTGGCCCACGAGCAGTACTTC CASSLGLDLAHEQYF
TRBJ2-3 TRBV9 - TRBD2 TGTGCCAGCAGCCCCCAGCTCCTGGGGGGGGATACGCAGTATTTT CASSPQLLGGDTQYF
TRBJ1-3 TRBV7-9 once - TGTGCCAGCAGCTTCCAGGATGTACCTGGAAACACCATATATTTT CASSFQDVPGNTIYF
TRBJ1-2 TRBV7-2 - - TGTGCCAGCAGCCCTAGACTAGGGGATAACTATGGCTACACCTTC CASSPRLGDNYGYTF
TRBJ2-7 TRBV4-1 - TRBD1 TGTGCCAGCAGCCACACAGGGACAGGCTACGAGCAGTACTTC CASSHTGTGYEQYF
TRBJ2-5 TRBV7-9 few TRBD1 TGTGCCAGCAGCTTAGTTAACAGGGGGTCGGAGACCCAGTACTTC CASSLVNRGSETQYF
TRBJ2-5 TRBV5-1 - TRBD1 TGCGCCAGCAGCTTGTCACAGGGGTTAGAGACCCAGTACTTC CASSLSQGLETQYF
TRBJ2-3 TRBV28 - TRBD1 TGTGCCAGCAGCTCCCCTCGACAGGGGTACACAGATACGCAGTATTTT CASSSPRQGYTDTQYF
TRBJ2-2 TRBV5-4 - - TGTGCCAGCAGCTTGGGTCAGGCGACCGGGGAGCTGTTTTTT CASSLGQATGELFF
TRBJ2-3 TRBV4-3 - - TGCGCCAGCAGCCAAGGGGGCCTTAGCACAGATACGCAGTATTTT CASSQGGLSTDTQYF
TRBJ2-1 TRBV10-3 - - TGTGCCATCTCGGGGCGGGACAGTTACAATGAGCAGTTCTTC CAISGRDSYNEQFF
TRBJ2-3 TRBV5-1 - - TGCGCCAGCAGCTTGCATTGGGACACCACAGATACGCAGTATTTT CASSLHWDTTDTQYF
TRBJ2-1 TRBV28 once TRBD1 TGTGCCAACTCAGGACAGGGACACAATGAGCAGTTCTTC CANSGQGHNEQFF
TRBJ1-2 TRBV10-3 - TRBD1 TGTGCCTCGGGGAGGGAACAGGGGGACGGCTACACCTTC CASGREQGDGYTF
TRBJ2-3 TRBV6-1 few - TGTGCCAGCAGTACCGAGAGAAACACAGATACGCAGTATTTT CASSTERNTDTQYF
TRBJ2-7 TRBV6-6 few - TGTGCCAGCGTACAAACAGGTCCCGCGTCCTACGAGCAGTACTTC CASVQTGPASYEQYF
TRBJ2-7 TRBV19 few TRBD1 TGTGCCAGTAGTATAGCACCAGGGGGCGCGTACGAGCAGTACTTC CASSIAPGGAYEQYF
TRBJ2-1 TRBV28 once - TGTGCCAGCAGTTTATATGGCAGGTGGAATGAGCAGTTCTTC CASSLYGRWNEQFF
TRBJ1-1 TRBV6-5 - - TGTGCCAGCAGTTACCAGGGCTTCAGGGACACTGAAGCTTTCTTT CASSYQGFRDTEAFF
TRBJ2-7 TRBV7-8 - TRBD1 TGTGCCAGCAGCAGGGAGACAGGGACCTACGAGCAGTACTTC CASSRETGTYEQYF
TRBJ2-7 TRBV27 - TRBD2 TGTGCCAGCAGTTTCACTAGCGGCGGTCCGTACGAGCAGTACTTC CASSFTSGGPYEQYF
TRBJ2-3 TRBV5-1 - TRBD2 TGCGCCAGCAGCCAGGGACTAGCGGGGGGAGATACGCAGTATTTT CASSQGLAGGDTQYF
TRBJ2-7 TRBV5-1 - TRBD2 TGCGCCAGCAGCGGGGACTATTCCTACGAGCAGTACTTC CASSGDYSYEQYF
TRBJ2-3 TRBV10-1 - TRBD1 TGCGCCACAGGGACAGGCCAGGGAGATACGCAGTATTTT CATGTGQGDTQYF
TRBJ1-1 TRBV6-1 once - TGTGCCAGCAGTGTACAGGGCCTGAACACTGAAGCTTTCTTT CASSVQGLNTEAFF
TRBJ1-1 TRBV7-2 - - TGTGCCAGCAGCTTAGAGCAGGGGCGAACTGAAGCTTTCTTT CASSLEQGRTEAFF
TRBJ2-1 TRBV6-1 - - TGTGCCAGCAGTTTCCTGGGAGTCCGCGATGAGCAGTTCTTC CASSFLGVRDEQFF
TRBJ2-5 TRBV29-1 - - TGCAGTCTTACCACTGCAGGGTGGGCAGAGACCCAGTACTTC CSLTTAGWAETQYF
TRBJ2-5 TRBV28 - - TGTGCCAGCAGCCTAGGGAGGTGGAGGTCCCAAGAGACCCAGTACTTC CASSLGRWRSQETQYF
TRBJ2-1 TRBV5-1 few TRBD1 TGCGCCAGCAGCTTGGTAGGAGGGACAGGGGATAATGAGCAGTTCTTC CASSLVGGTGDNEQFF
TRBJ2-3 TRBV7-9 - TRBD1 TGTGCCAGCAGCTTAAGATGGGACAGGGGTGAACATACGCAGTATTTT CASSLRWDRGEHTQYF
TRBJ1-4 TRBV4-1 once - TGCGCCAGCAGCCAGGAAGGAGGATATAATGAAAAACTGTTTTTT CASSQEGGYNEKLFF
TRBJ2-5 TRBV7-3 - TRBD2 TGTGCCAGCAGCGACCGGGGCGGGAGAGGGGAGACCCAGTACTTC CASSDRGGRGETQYF
TRBJ2-3 TRBV9 - TRBD1 TGTGCCAGCAGCTGGGGGACAGGGGGCACAGATACGCAGTATTTT CASSWGTGGTDTQYF
TRBJ2-1 TRBV29-1 - - TGCAGCGTTGCGACTGGCCACAATGAGCAGTTCTTC CSVATGHNEQFF
TRBJ2-6 TRBV14 - - TGTGCCAGTGCTGAGTCCGGGGCCAACGTCCTGACTTTC CASAESGANVLTF
TRBJ1-5 TRBV23-1 - - TGCGCCAGCAGTTTTCGCACAACAGGGAATAATCAGCCCCAGCATTTT CASSFRTTGNNQPQHF
TRBJ2-1 TRBV5-1 once TRBD2 TGCGCCAGCCGGCTGATTTTGGGAGGGAATGAGCAGTTCTTC CASRLILGGNEQFF
TRBJ2-1 TRBV6-6 - TRBD1 TGTGCCAGCAGTTACTCGACAGGGGATTACAATGAGCAGTTCTTC CASSYSTGDYNEQFF
TRBJ2-4 TRBV28 - TRBD2 TGTGCCAGCAGTCCCTATGGGGGGGTTGGAATTTGGAACATTCAGTACTTC CASSPYGGVGIWNIQYF
TRBJ2-1 TRBV5-6 - - TGTGCCAGCAGCCTTACCAACCGACAGGAGCAGTTCTTC CASSLTNRQEQFF
TRBJ1-1 TRBV12-5 - - TGTGCTAGTGGTTTGTCCCAGGGTGAAGCTTTCTTT CASGLSQGEAFF
TRBJ2-1 TRBV29-1 few TRBD2 TGCAGCGTTGTCCGAGGTTCTAGCGGCTTCAATGAGCAGTTCTTC CSVVRGSSGFNEQFF
TRBJ2-7 TRBV5-4 once - TGTGCCAGCAGCTCGGCCGCGGGATGGAACGAGCAGTACTTC CASSSAAGWNEQYF
TRBJ2-5 TRBV11-2 - - TGTGCCAGCAGCTTAGGAGCGGAGACCCAGTACTTC CASSLGAETQYF
TRBJ1-4 TRBV6-1 few TRBD1 TGTGCCAGCAGTGCTCGGACAGGTATTAATGAAAAACTGTTTTTT CASSARTGINEKLFF
TRBJ2-7 TRBV6-5 few - TGTGCCAGCAGTAGCGGGACATCCTACGAGCAGTACTTC CASSSGTSYEQYF
TRBJ2-3 TRBV5-6 few - TGTGCCAGCAGCCGACGGACTACCGATACGCAGTATTTT CASSRRTTDTQYF
TRBJ1-4 TRBV2 - TRBD1 TGTGCCAGCAGTGGGACAGGGGGGGGTGAAAAACTGTTTTTT CASSGTGGGEKLFF